The present T cell receptor (beta chain) was sequenced within a study of shared clonotypes between healthy human individuals. Study information: With ages of 18 to 49, the donors were two women and a few men. Points from the study as a whole: Deeper or shallower sequencing was expected to change how clonotypes are shared among donors.

Libraries were prepared by immunoSEQ multiplex PCR; TCRdb keeps only in-frame clonotypes and omits some of them. In the table there are 1 million to 1.2 million clones, approximately 75% of which are singletons. The germline V gene has CDR1 MDHEN and CDR2 SYDVKM. V dropped 2 bases and J dropped 4; count of bases not matched to a gene: 4. The CDR3 extends over 15 amino acids. Worth noting for this clone: What it binds is unknown.

The chain has TRBV28 and TRBJ1-3; 8 bases align to TRBD1. The sample taken for sequencing was memory CD4+ T cells from PBMCs. As to subset: CD45RA-negative fraction. This sequence originates from a man aged 18 to 30 in good health. Some clones in this sample may be carry-over from other donors' samples. The CDR3 region has the DNA TGTGCCAGCAGTTTAAGGACAGGGTGGGGAAACACCATATATTTT. Its translation is CASSLRTGWGNTIYF.